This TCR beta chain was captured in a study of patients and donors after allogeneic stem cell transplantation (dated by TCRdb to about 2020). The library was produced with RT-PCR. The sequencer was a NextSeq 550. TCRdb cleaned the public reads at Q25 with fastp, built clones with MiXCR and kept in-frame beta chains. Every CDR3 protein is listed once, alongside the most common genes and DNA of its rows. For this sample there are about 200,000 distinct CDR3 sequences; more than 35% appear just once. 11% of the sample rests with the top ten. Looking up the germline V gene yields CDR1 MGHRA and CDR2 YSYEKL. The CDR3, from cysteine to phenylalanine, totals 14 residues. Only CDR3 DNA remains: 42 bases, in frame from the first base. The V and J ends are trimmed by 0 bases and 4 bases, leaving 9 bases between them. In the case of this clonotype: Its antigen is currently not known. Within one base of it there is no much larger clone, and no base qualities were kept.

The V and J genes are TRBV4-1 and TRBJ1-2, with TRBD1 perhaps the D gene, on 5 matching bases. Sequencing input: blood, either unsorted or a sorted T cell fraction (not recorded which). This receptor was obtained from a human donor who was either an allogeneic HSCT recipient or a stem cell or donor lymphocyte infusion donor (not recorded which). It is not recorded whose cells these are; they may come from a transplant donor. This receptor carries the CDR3 CASSQDSRVYGYTF. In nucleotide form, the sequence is TGCGCCAGCAGCCAAGATTCCAGGGTCTATGGCTACACCTTC.